This TCR beta chain was sequenced during a study of T-cell reconstitution after alpha-beta-depleted transplantation in children. Findings of the study overall: The study traced high day-60 TCRbeta diversity in some patients to surviving recipient T cells and thymic progenitors. After one year, T-cell counts and TCRbeta diversity mostly came from new T cells. Where alpha-beta T cells came from about two months after transplant was reportedly several hundred expanded graft clones.

On this clonotype itself: Its antigen is not known.

Germline V gives CDR1 DFQATT, CDR2 SNEGSKA (reference sequence). The junction had 4 bases not matched to a gene; V was cut back by 3 bases and J by 3 bases. The CDR3 has 13 residues. Construction of the TCRbeta library involved unique molecular identifiers. TCRdb itself ran the PCR reads through MiXCR, one entry per CDR3 protein. The sample holds around 960,000 distinct CDR3 sequences; 25% to 30% are singletons and the top ten take roughly 27%. The receptor was isolated from a boy in the first two years of life who had a stem cell transplant for SCID, so the T cells may come from the graft donor. The V call is TRBV20-1, the J call TRBJ2-5; 7 nucleotides line up with TRBD2. Sample: PBMCs, mostly from graft donor cells, taken 360 days after TCRalphabeta/CD19-depleted stem cell transplant. CDR3 region: CSASFGLEETQYF. The CDR3 bases are TGCAGTGCTAGTTTCGGACTAGAAGAGACCCAGTACTTC.